These 21 T cell receptor beta chains came from one sample sequenced in a study of T-cell memory formation after mild COVID-19 (TCRdb year 2021). The library was generated by 5' RACE. TCRdb records Illumina NovaSeq 6000 as the sequencer. The public reads were reanalyzed by TCRdb: fastp trimming at Q25, MiXCR alignment, in-frame beta chains only. For every CDR3 protein sequence, its rows merge into one entry that carries the most common genes and DNA. The sample yields roughly 400,000 distinct CDR3 sequences; about a sixth were counted once. The ten most abundant clones make up roughly 21% of the sample. The sample consisted of PBMCs or a T cell subset sorted from them (not recorded which). The source is a man between 18 and 35 years old who had mild COVID-19 (a few samples of this study predate the infection). The sample titles of this study are shuffled in the database, so cell type and time point are left out; the donor was told from shared clones.

This clonotype was observed a single time. V and J are TRBV4-2 and TRBJ2-7, with 10 bases aligning to TRBD2. The germline gives CDR1 LGHNA, CDR2 YNFKEQ. The V gene end was trimmed by 1 base and the J gene end by 2 bases; junction bases not matched to a gene: 8. CDR3 length: 17 amino acids. This CDR3 reads CASSQVDSGRLAYEQYF. The CDR3 nucleotides read TGTGCCAGCAGCCAAGTGGATAGCGGGAGGCTGGCCTACGAGCAGTACTTC.

This clonotype appeared many times. The chain combines TRBV12-3 or TRBV12-4 with TRBJ2-2; D is undetermined. The CDR3 is made up of 14 amino acids. Deletions cut 3 bases from V and 4 bases from J, with 9 bases between. The CDR3 DNA sequence: TGTGCCAGCAGTTTGGGTGGTAGCACCGGGGAGCTGTTTTTT. This translates into CASSLGGSTGELFF.

This clonotype has more than one count but fewer than ten. The genes are TRBV9 and TRBJ2-7; D not certain. The germline V and J ends were trimmed by 4 bases and 0 bases, with 11 bases remaining between them. Germline V gene data show CDR1 as SGDLS and CDR2 as YYNGEE. The CDR3 spans 14 residues. The CDR3: CASSWTASSYEQYF. CDR3 in DNA: TGTGCCAGCAGCTGGACGGCAAGCTCCTACGAGCAGTACTTC.

This clonotype occurred many times. The rearrangement uses TRBV5-1 and TRBJ2-7; D unclear. Germline V lookup: CDR1 SGHRS, CDR2 YFSETQ. With 1 base removed from V and 2 bases from J, the gap between germline ends came to 7 bases. The CDR3 runs to 13 residues. The CDR3: CASSLRSAYEQYF. CDR3 nucleotides: TGCGCCAGCAGCTTGAGGTCGGCCTACGAGCAGTACTTC.

This clonotype was seen only a few times. The J gene is TRBJ1-2, the V gene TRBV12-3 or TRBV12-4, with D unclear. The CDR3 runs 14 residues. V was trimmed by 7 bases and J by 6 bases, leaving 18 bases between them. The CDR3 protein is CASTSPPSGNGYTF. The CDR3 DNA sequence: TGTGCCAGCACCAGCCCCCCGTCGGGGAATGGCTACACCTTC.

This clonotype appeared many times. The J gene is TRBJ2-7, the V gene TRBV11-2; D may correspond to TRBD1 or TRBD2 (6 bases each). This CDR3 comprises 13 residues. Trimming removed 4 bases from V and 2 bases from J, with 9 bases in between. Per the germline V gene, CDR1 is SGHAT and CDR2 is FQNNGV. CDR3 protein: CASSWGAPYEQYF. In DNA, the CDR3 is TGTGCCAGCAGCTGGGGGGCCCCCTACGAGCAGTACTTC.

CDR3 region: CSARGGNGYTF. The CDR3 bases are TGCAGTGCTAGAGGGGGGAACGGCTACACCTTC. The rearrangement uses TRBV20-1 and TRBJ1-2; possible D gene TRBD1, 5 bases. CDR3 length equals 11 residues. CDR1 DFQATT and CDR2 SNEGSKA come from the germline V gene (reference sequence). V lost 1 base to trimming and J lost 8 bases, with 8 bases between them.

The chain couples TRBV29-1 to TRBJ1-1, with D maybe TRBD1 (6 bases). The V gene lost 0 bases and the J gene lost 5 bases, with 13 bases spanning the gap. Per germline, CDR1 SQVTM and CDR2 ANQGSEA. The CDR3 consists of 14 residues. In DNA form, the CDR3 reads TGCAGCGTTGAAGAAAACAGGGTAGGAACTGAAGCTTTCTTT. Amino acids: CSVEENRVGTEAFF.

The chain has TRBV6-6 and TRBJ1-2; D unclear. V was pared by 5 bases and J by 4 bases, with 11 bases between. This CDR3 is built from 13 residues. CDR1 is MNHNY and CDR2 is SVGAGI in the germline V gene (reference sequence). The CDR3 sequence is CASSPGNPYGYTF. In nucleotides, the CDR3 is TGTGCCAGCAGTCCCGGGAATCCCTATGGCTACACCTTC.

The chain recombines TRBV5-1 with TRBJ1-3; D uncertain. V was pared by 0 bases and J by 0 bases, with 16 bases between. Germline V gives CDR1 SGHRS, CDR2 YFSETQ. The CDR3 contains 18 residues. CDR3 protein: CASSLALSAGSSGNTIYF. CDR3 bases: TGCGCCAGCAGCTTGGCCCTAAGCGCAGGATCCTCTGGAAACACCATATATTTT.

The rearrangement joins TRBV2 to TRBJ2-3; 13 positions agree with TRBD2. This CDR3 comprises 15 residues. CDR1 is SNHLY and CDR2 is FYNNEI in the germline V gene. With V trimmed by 8 bases and J by 4 bases, 6 bases remained unmatched. The CDR3 here is CASPRLAGGPDTQYF. The CDR3 DNA sequence: TGTGCCAGCCCTCGACTAGCGGGGGGCCCAGATACGCAGTATTTT.

The V and J genes are TRBV7-3 and TRBJ2-2; TRBD1 might be the D (6 bases). The CDR3 is 14 amino acids. Trimming removed 4 bases from V and 3 bases from J, with 9 bases in between. Germline V gives CDR1 SGHTA, CDR2 FQGTGA. The CDR3 reads CASSSGQYTGELFF. In DNA, the CDR3 is TGTGCCAGCAGCTCGGGACAATACACCGGGGAGCTGTTTTTT.

The CDR3 spells CASSVGGGGAEQFF. DNA of the CDR3: TGTGCCAGCAGCGTAGGAGGGGGAGGTGCTGAGCAGTTCTTC. The chain is built from TRBV9 and TRBJ2-1; possibly TRBD1 or TRBD2 for D (6 bases each). V lost 0 bases and J lost 9, with 13 bases in between. The CDR3 length is 14 residues. Germline lookup yields CDR1 SGDLS and CDR2 YYNGEE.

This clonotype was picked up many times. The V and J genes are TRBV19 and TRBJ2-1; 9 bases map to TRBD2. Germline V gene sequence: CDR1 LNHDA, CDR2 SQIVND (reference sequence). The CDR3 sequence is 15 residues long. The trim removed 3 bases at V and 8 bases at J, leaving 8 bases unmatched. In DNA, the CDR3 is TGTGCCAGTAGTATCAGGCGGGGGGGCAGGGATGAGCAGTTCTTC. It specifies CASSIRRGGRDEQFF. Looking up the rest from reference TRBV19 and TRBJ2-1 gives the full variable domain: DGGITQSPKYLFRKEGQNVTLSCEQNLNHDAMYWYRQDPGQGLRLIYYSQIVNDFQKGDIAEGYSVSREKKESFPLTVTSAQKNPTAFYLCASSIRRGGRDEQFFGPGTRLTVL.

This clonotype was detected only a few times. The chain has TRBV5-1 and TRBJ2-1, with 11 bases fitting TRBD2. This CDR3 is built from 16 residues. V lost 5 bases to trimming and J lost 3 bases; unmatched junction nucleotides: 7. Germline CDR1 is SGHRS and CDR2 is YFSETQ. CDR3 coding DNA: TGCGCCAGCAGGTCGATACTAGCGGGGGACTACAATGAGCAGTTCTTC. Its protein is CASRSILAGDYNEQFF.

The chain couples TRBV5-1 to TRBJ1-3; maybe TRBD1 (6 bases). This CDR3 has 15 amino acids. Between the trimmed V and J ends, which lost 5 bases and 3 bases, there was a span of 15 bases. Germline lookup yields CDR1 SGHRS and CDR2 YFSETQ. CDR3 DNA: TGCGCCAGCAGGGAACGGGGGCTCGATGGAAACACCATATATTTT. This gives the protein CASRERGLDGNTIYF. Based on the CDR3 plus reference TRBV5-1 and TRBJ1-3, the full variable domain is KAGVTQTPRYLIKTRGQQVTLSCSPISGHRSVSWYQQTPGQGLQFLFEYFSETQRNKGNFPGRFSGRQFSNSRSEMNVSTLELGDSALYLCASRERGLDGNTIYFGEGSWLTVV.

This clonotype was observed a few times. The genes are TRBV7-9 and TRBJ2-7; D is unclear. The CDR3 is 14 residues long. V shed 3 bases and J shed 0 bases, with 9 bases lying between them. The germline gives CDR1 SEHNR, CDR2 FQNEAQ (reference sequence). The CDR3 region has the DNA TGTGCCAGCAGCTTGCCTATGAGCTCCTACGAGCAGTACTTC. This gives the protein CASSLPMSSYEQYF.

This clonotype was observed a handful of times. This rearrangement joins TRBV5-1 to TRBJ2-3; the D gene is possibly TRBD2 (5 bases). Germline lookup yields CDR1 SGHRS and CDR2 YFSETQ. CDR3 size: 13 residues. V gave up 9 bases and J gave up 0 bases, with 11 bases separating them. The DNA for the CDR3 is TGCGCCACCAGGTGGACTAGCACAGATACGCAGTATTTT. Translation: CATRWTSTDTQYF.

This clonotype was seen a few times. The genes are TRBV7-2 and TRBJ2-1; D may correspond to TRBD1 or TRBD2 (6 bases each). V was clipped by 1 base and J by 9 bases, with 16 bases between them. The CDR3 totals 15 residues. Germline-derived CDR1 and CDR2 are SGHTA and FQGNSA. Here the CDR3 reads CASSLDPGAIIEQFF. The CDR3, as DNA: TGTGCCAGCAGCTTAGATCCGGGGGCTATAATTGAGCAGTTCTTC.

The rearrangement links TRBV20-1 to TRBJ2-7, with 10 bases lining up with TRBD2. With 6 bases clipped from V and 5 bases from J, the junction kept 13 bases outside the gene matches. This CDR3 region has 15 residues. Germline V gives CDR1 DFQATT, CDR2 SNEGSKA (reference sequence). The CDR3 reads CSAPMTSGPTHEQYF. The CDR3 coding sequence is TGCAGTGCCCCAATGACTAGCGGGCCTACGCACGAGCAGTACTTC.

The chain couples TRBV6-5 to TRBJ1-2; a weak D match, TRBD1 (5 bases). CDR1 MNHEY and CDR2 SVGAGI come from the germline V gene. Trimming took 7 bases from V and 5 from J, leaving 17 bases between them. The length of the CDR3 is 14 residues. CDR3 bases: TGTGCCAGCACCCCTGGGACGGAGGCGTATGGCTACACCTTC. Translated, it gives CASTPGTEAYGYTF.